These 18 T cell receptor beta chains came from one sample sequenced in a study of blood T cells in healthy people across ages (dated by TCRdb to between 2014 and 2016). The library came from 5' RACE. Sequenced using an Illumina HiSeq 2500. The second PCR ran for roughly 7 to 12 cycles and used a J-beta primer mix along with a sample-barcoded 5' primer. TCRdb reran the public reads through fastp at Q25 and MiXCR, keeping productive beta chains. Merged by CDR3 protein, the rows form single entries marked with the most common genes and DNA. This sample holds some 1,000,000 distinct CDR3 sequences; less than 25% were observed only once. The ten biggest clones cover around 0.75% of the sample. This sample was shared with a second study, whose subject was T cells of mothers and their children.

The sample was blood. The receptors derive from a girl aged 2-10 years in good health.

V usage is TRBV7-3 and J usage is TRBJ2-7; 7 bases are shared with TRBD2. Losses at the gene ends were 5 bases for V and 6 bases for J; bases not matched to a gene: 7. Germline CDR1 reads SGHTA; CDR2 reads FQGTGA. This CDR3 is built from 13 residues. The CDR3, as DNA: TGTGCCAGCAGCCCACAAACGGGGGGCGAGCAGTACTTC. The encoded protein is CASSPQTGGEQYF.

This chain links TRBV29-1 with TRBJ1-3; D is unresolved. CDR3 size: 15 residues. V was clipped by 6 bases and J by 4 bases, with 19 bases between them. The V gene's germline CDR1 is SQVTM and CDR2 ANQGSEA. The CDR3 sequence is CSVLSDSFSGNTIYF. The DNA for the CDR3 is TGCAGCGTGCTATCTGACTCCTTCTCCGGAAACACCATATATTTT.

The CDR3 is CATSEGSLRTDTQYF. In DNA form, the CDR3 reads TGTGCCACCAGTGAGGGCAGTTTACGCACAGATACGCAGTATTTT. The rearrangement links TRBV24-1 to TRBJ2-3, with unresolved D. CDR1 is KGHDR and CDR2 is SFDVKD in the germline V gene. CDR3 length: 15 amino acids. The V gene lost 4 bases and the J gene lost 1 base, with 11 bases spanning the gap.

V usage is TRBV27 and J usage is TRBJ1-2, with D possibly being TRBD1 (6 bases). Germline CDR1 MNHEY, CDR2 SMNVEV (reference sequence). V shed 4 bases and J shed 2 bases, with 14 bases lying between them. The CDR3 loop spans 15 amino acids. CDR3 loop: CASSYRQTGNYGYTF. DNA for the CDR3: TGTGCCAGCAGTTACCGACAAACAGGGAACTATGGCTACACCTTC.

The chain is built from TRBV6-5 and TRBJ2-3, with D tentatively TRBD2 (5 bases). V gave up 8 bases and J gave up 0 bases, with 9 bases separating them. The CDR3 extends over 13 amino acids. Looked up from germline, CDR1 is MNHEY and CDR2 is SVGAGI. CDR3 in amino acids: CASLRASTDTQYF. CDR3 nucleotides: TGTGCCAGCCTGAGGGCTAGCACAGATACGCAGTATTTT.

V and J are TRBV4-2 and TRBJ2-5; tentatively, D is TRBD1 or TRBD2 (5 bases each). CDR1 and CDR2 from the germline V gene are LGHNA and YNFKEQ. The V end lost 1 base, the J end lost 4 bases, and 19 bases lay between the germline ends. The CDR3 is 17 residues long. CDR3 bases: TGTGCCAGCAGCCAAGTCTTTTGGGGGACGTCTGGAGAGACCCAGTACTTC. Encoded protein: CASSQVFWGTSGETQYF.

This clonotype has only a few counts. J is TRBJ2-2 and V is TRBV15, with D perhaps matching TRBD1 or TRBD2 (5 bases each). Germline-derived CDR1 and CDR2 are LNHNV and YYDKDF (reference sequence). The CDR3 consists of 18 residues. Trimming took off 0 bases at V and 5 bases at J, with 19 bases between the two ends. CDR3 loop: CATSRDRGSGLVTGELFF. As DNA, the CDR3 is TGTGCCACCAGCAGAGACCGGGGCAGCGGTCTTGTGACCGGGGAGCTGTTTTTT.

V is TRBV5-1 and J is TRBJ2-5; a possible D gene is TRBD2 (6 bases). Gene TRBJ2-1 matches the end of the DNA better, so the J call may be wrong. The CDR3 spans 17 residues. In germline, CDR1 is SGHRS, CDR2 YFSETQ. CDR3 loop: CASSFSQRGVGYNEQFF. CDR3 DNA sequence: TGCGCCAGCAGCTTTTCCCAGCGCGGGGTTGGCTACAATGAGCAGTTCTTC.

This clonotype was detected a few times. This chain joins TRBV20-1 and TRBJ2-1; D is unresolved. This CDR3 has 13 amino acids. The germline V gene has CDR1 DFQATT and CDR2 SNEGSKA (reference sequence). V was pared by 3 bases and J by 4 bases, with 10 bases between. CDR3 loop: CSASRGDYNEQFF. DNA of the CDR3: TGCAGTGCTAGCCGTGGGGATTACAATGAGCAGTTCTTC.

The CDR3 is CASSQDTGNYEQYF. For the CDR3, the DNA is TGTGCCAGCAGCCAAGATACCGGGAACTACGAGCAGTACTTC. The rearrangement links TRBV4-2 to TRBJ2-7, with a possible D match to TRBD2 (5 bases). Looked up from germline, CDR1 is LGHNA and CDR2 is YNFKEQ. There are 14 residues in the CDR3. Between the trimmed V and J ends, which lost 0 bases and 3 bases, there was a span of 9 bases.

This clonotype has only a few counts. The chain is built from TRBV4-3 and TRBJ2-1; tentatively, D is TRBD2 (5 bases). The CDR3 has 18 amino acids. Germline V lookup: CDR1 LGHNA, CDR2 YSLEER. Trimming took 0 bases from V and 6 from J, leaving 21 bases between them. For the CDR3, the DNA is TGCGCCAGCAGCCAAGATCCCTCCCCGAGCCCAGGAGGCAATGAGCAGTTCTTC. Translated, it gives CASSQDPSPSPGGNEQFF.

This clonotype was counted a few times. CDR3: CASSLDRGRAREQYF. In DNA, the CDR3 is TGTGCCAGCAGCTTAGATCGCGGGAGGGCGAGGGAGCAGTACTTC. The chain is built from TRBV11-2 and TRBJ2-7, with 9 bases that match TRBD2. V dropped 0 bases and J dropped 7; count of bases not matched to a gene: 7. The CDR3 length is 15 residues. CDR1 and CDR2 from the germline V gene are SGHAT and FQNNGV. Supplemented by reference TRBV11-2 and TRBJ2-7, the full variable domain reads EAGVAQSPRYKIIEKRQSVAFWCNPISGHATLYWYQQILGQGPKLLIQFQNNGVVDDSQLPKDRFSAERLKGVDSTLKIQPAKLEDSAVYLCASSLDRGRAREQYFGPGTRLTVT.

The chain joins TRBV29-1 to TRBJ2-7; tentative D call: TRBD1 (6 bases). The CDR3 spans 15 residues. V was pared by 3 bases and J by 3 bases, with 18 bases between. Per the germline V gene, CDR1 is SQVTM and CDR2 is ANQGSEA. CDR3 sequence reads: CSVEGRGTNRYEQYF. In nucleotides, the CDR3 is TGCAGCGTTGAGGGCAGGGGCACTAATCGCTACGAGCAGTACTTC.

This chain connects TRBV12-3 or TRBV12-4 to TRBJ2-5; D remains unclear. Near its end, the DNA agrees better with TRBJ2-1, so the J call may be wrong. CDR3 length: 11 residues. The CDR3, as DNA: TGTGCCAGCAGTTTAGGGGTCATGCAGTTCTTC. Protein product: CASSLGVMQFF.

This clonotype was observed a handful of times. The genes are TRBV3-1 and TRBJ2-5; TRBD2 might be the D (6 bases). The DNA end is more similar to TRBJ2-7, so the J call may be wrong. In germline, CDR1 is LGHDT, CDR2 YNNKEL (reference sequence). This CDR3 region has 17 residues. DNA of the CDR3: TGTGCCAGCAGCCAAGACTTATATAGGTCGGAGGGCCACGAGCAGTACTTC. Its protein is CASSQDLYRSEGHEQYF.

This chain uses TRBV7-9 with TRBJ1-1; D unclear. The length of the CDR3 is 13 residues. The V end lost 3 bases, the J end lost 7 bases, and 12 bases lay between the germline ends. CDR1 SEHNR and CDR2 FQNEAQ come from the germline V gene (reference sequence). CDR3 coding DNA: TGTGCCAGCAGCTTCACTGGGCCCAATGAAGCTTTCTTT. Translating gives CASSFTGPNEAFF.

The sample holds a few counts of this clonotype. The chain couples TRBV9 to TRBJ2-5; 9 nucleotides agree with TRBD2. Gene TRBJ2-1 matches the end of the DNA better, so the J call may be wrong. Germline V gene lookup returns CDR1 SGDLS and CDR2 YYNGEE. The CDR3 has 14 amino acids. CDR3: CASGSGGLRNEQFF. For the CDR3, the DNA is TGTGCCAGCGGGAGCGGGGGGCTTCGCAATGAGCAGTTCTTC.

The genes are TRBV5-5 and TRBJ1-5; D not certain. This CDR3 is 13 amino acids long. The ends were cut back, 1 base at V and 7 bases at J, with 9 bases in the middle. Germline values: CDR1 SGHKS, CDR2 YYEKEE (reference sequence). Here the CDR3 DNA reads TGTGCCAGCAGCTTGTTATCCGGGCAGCCCCAGCATTTT. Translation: CASSLLSGQPQHF.